Reported below is one T cell receptor (beta chain). This receptor's antigen is unknown. No base quality values were provided; no much bigger clone lies one nucleotide off. Genomic DNA was extracted from the sorted cells using the QIAGEN blood and tissue kit and was quantified on a NanoDrop 1000. Deep sequencing and quantification of TCR alpha and beta chains were performed on the immunoSEQ platform by multiplex PCR of genomic DNA. Per the source publication's procedure: IMGT gene and region definitions were used for annotation of the TCR sequences. Out-of-frame rearrangements were taken as a proxy for the preselection repertoire and were compared with in-frame clonotypes. The iCHAO1 estimator supplied with the immunoSEQ platform was used to estimate repertoire size. A Gini index based on the Lorenz curve was applied to in-frame amino acid clonotypes to measure clonal inequality. Shared clonotypes were counted with the intersect function of the R package tcR, and similarity was scored with the Jaccard index. The R prcomp function was used without normalization to run principal component analysis of V, J and V-J usage frequencies. The table comes from immuneACCESS by way of TCRdb, which keeps in-frame sequences with V and J called. Part of the clones is missing from these tables; in studies checked, under half for an unresolved V gene and the rest for unknown reasons. D and trimming were read from the DNA, whereas the V and J calls and clone size are those reported in that table. The sample records tens of thousands of clones, roughly 93% of which are singletons. The ten largest clones capture about 1.5% of the sample.

CDR1 and CDR2, per the germline V gene, are SGHRS and YFSETQ. V is pared back by 4 bases and J by 3 bases, with 17 bases lying between the germline termini. The CDR3 starts with the cysteine, ends with the phenylalanine, and has 15 residues. Only the CDR3 region is kept as DNA, spanning 45 bases read in frame from base 1. The data derive from a study of human versus mouse CDR3 diversity and MHC coevolution (TCRdb year 2017). Regarding the complete study: The immunoSEQ assay was reported to detect one in 200,000 T cells and to minimize multiplex PCR amplification bias. Three healthy volunteer blood donors were included in the human cohort, with one aged 30 to 40, one aged 40 to 49 and one aged 60 to 70 at collection. Human naive CD4 T cell repertoires were used as a reference for TCR selection on multiple MHC II alleles and were compared with human-TCR-locus transgenic mice carrying single MHC II. Valid reads per sample ranged from about 0.6 x 10^7 to 1.8 x 10^7 across mouse and human samples. Broader findings and caveats from the paper: The largest TCR beta repertoire, 1.5 million to 2 million clonotypes, was estimated by iCHAO1 for humans, a finding likely attributable to selection by multiple MHC II molecules. On average, humans had more CDR3 deletions and insertions than mice, indicating greater exonuclease and TdT activity. The lowest clonal inequality scores among all compared groups were observed in most of the three human donors. Repertoire diversity was not considered directly comparable between humans and mice because human T cells were selected on a handful of MHC II alleles.

Fluorescence-activated cell sorting was used to pull naive CD4 T cells, meaning cells that were CD45RO-negative and CD62L-positive, out of the PBMCs. About 50 ml of fresh peripheral blood was drawn per donor, and PBMCs were isolated by Ficoll density centrifugation. Cells were sorted on a FACSAria III instrument, and every sample had a purity above 85%. The rearranged segments are TRBV5-1 and TRBJ2-7; no D segment can be confidently identified. This TCR came from a person between 30 and 69 years old in good health. Sequenced: naive CD4+ T cells from blood. The sample's cell subset or site label, in plain terms: CD45RO-negative CD62L-positive naive CD4 T cells. The DNA is TGCGCCAGCAGCCCTCGATGGAACAGCAACTACGAGCAGTACTTC. Its product reads: CASSPRWNSNYEQYF.